Presented here are 6 T cell receptor beta chains from one specimen sequenced in a study of beta chain features in type 1 diabetes (dated by TCRdb to 2016 to 2019). Here is what the overall study found, with its caveats: Type 1 diabetes patients showed a moderate but significant shortening of TCRB CDR3 length in all four CD4+ subsets.

These receptors have no known antigen. To prepare the library, the immunoSEQ multiplex PCR assay was applied. All of the isolated RNA was reverse transcribed with the High Capacity cDNA Reverse Transcription Kit, so expressed TCRB transcripts were sequenced. TCRdb stores this immuneACCESS table with in-frame sequences only. Part of the clones is absent; in the studies checked, under half of the shortfall reflects unresolved V genes, and no reason is known for the rest. This sample is represented by over 100,000 clones; less than 20% of them were singletons. Together, the top ten hold 2.3% of the sample. The sample comprised central memory CD4+ T cells from blood. These receptors all stem from a man aged 25-45 years with type 1 diabetes.

The V and J genes are TRBV7-8 and TRBJ2-3, with 8 bases aligning to TRBD2. Germline CDR1 is SGHVS and CDR2 is FQNEAQ. The CDR3 is 14 residues long. After removal of 3 bases from V and 4 bases from J, the junction contained 3 bases not matched to a gene. The CDR3, as DNA: TGTGCCAGCAGCTTGGGCGGGGGGCCAGATACGCAGTATTTT. It specifies CASSLGGGPDTQYF.

CDR3 amino acids: CASSSRSGETQYF. In DNA form, the CDR3 reads TGTGCCAGCAGCTCCAGGAGCGGGGAGACCCAGTACTTC. V and J are TRBV11-3 and TRBJ2-5; tentatively, D is TRBD2 (6 bases). V was trimmed by 4 bases and J by 5 bases, leaving 11 bases between them. The length of the CDR3 is 13 residues. In germline, CDR1 is SGHNT, CDR2 YENEEA.

This clone was counted a few times. This chain uses TRBV7-2 with TRBJ1-5; D might be TRBD1 (5 bases). Germline CDR1 reads SGHTA; CDR2 reads FQGNSA. V shed 5 bases and J shed 6 bases, with 14 bases lying between them. This CDR3 has 14 residues. This CDR3 is CASSLRRGGQPQHF. CDR3 DNA: TGTGCCAGCAGCCTCCGACGTGGGGGTCAGCCCCAGCATTTT.

This clone is judged medium-sized. This chain connects TRBV2 to TRBJ2-6, with TRBD2 matching 9 bases. The CDR3 is 15 amino acids. Trimming removed 9 bases from V and 0 bases from J; junction bases left unmatched: 3. Germline assignment: CDR1 SNHLY and CDR2 FYNNEI. The CDR3 region is CARTSGSSGANVLTF. CDR3 DNA: TGTGCCAGGACTAGCGGATCCTCTGGGGCCAACGTCCTGACTTTC.

Comments on this clone: This sequence may be a read error, since a much larger clone differs from it by one base. Other DNA sequences of this sample code for an identical CDR3. The rearrangement uses TRBV27 and TRBJ1-5; the D gene is possibly TRBD1 (6 bases). Trimming left V 5 bases short and J 1 base short, with 15 bases between. Germline lookup yields CDR1 MNHEY and CDR2 SMNVEV (reference sequence). There are 16 residues in the CDR3. CDR3 sequence reads: CASSPARGGSNQPQHF. For the CDR3, the DNA is TGTGCCAGCAGTCCAGCTAGGGGGGGCAGCAATCAGCCCCAGCATTTT.

There are a few counts of this clone. This rearrangement joins TRBV28 to TRBJ2-7, with 9 bases lining up with TRBD1. V dropped 6 bases and J dropped 7; count of bases not matched to a gene: 13. The CDR3 consists of 15 residues. Germline-derived CDR1 and CDR2 are MDHEN and SYDVKM. The CDR3 DNA sequence: TGTGCCAGCAGGTCCCCGGGACAGGGCGGTCAAGAGCAGTACTTC. As protein: CASRSPGQGGQEQYF.